The 29 T cell receptor beta chains below were found in one sample sequenced in a study of cytomegalovirus exposure and HLA in healthy donors. In the PCR, 60 Vbeta and 13 Jbeta primers were used. Clones were sequenced by immunoSEQ multiplex PCR, and TCRdb holds only the in-frame ones, with some missing. The top ten hold 1.5% to 2% of the sample, which has approximately 100,000 clones, roughly 74% seen once. The material sequenced was PBMCs. These receptors all stem from a woman aged 40 to 50 in good health and CMV-seronegative.

The gene calls are TRBV7-3 and TRBJ2-2; maybe TRBD2 (6 bases). Between the trimmed V and J ends, which lost 2 bases and 8 bases, there was a span of 21 bases. The CDR3 covers 17 residues. Germline values: CDR1 SGHTA, CDR2 FQGTGA. In DNA form, the CDR3 reads TGTGCCAGCAGCTTACAAGGGTTAGCGGTCGCAGGAGGGGAGCTGTTTTTT. Its translation: CASSLQGLAVAGGELFF.

The gene calls are TRBV19 and TRBJ2-1; TRBD2 matches at 8 bases. After removal of 5 bases from V and 8 bases from J, the junction contained 5 bases not matched to a gene. Germline loops: CDR1 LNHDA, CDR2 SQIVND (reference sequence). The CDR3 is made up of 13 amino acids. CDR3 amino acids: CASSSAGVYEQFF. CDR3 in DNA: TGTGCCAGTAGTTCAGCGGGAGTCTATGAGCAGTTCTTC.

The chain combines TRBV7-3 with TRBJ2-5; D possibly corresponds to TRBD2 (6 bases). This CDR3 comprises 13 residues. Per the germline V gene, CDR1 is SGHTA and CDR2 is FQGTGA. V lost 6 bases and J 3 bases, leaving 11 bases between the germline ends. The CDR3 DNA sequence: TGTGCCAGCAGACGGGACTCCGAAGAGACCCAGTACTTC. Translated: CASRRDSEETQYF.

J is TRBJ2-2 and V is TRBV7-4, with D tentatively TRBD2 (6 bases). The CDR3 totals 13 residues. Germline CDR1 reads SGHVT; CDR2 reads SQSDAQ. V lost 5 bases and J lost 8, with 12 bases in between. The CDR3: CASSVRRGGELFF. The CDR3 DNA sequence: TGTGCCAGCAGCGTACGACGGGGGGGGGAGCTGTTTTTT.

This clone was seen a single time. The chain uses TRBV7-9 and TRBJ1-2, with D perhaps TRBD1 (6 bases). Trimming left V 5 bases short and J 6 bases short, with 10 bases between. The germline V gene encodes CDR1 SEHNR and CDR2 FQNEAQ (reference sequence). CDR3 length: 12 amino acids. The CDR3 loop is CASSAGVNGYTF. The CDR3 DNA sequence: TGTGCCAGCAGCGCAGGGGTAAATGGCTACACCTTC.

The rearrangement joins TRBV30 to TRBJ1-1; D might be TRBD1 (5 bases). This CDR3 comprises 14 residues. The V end was cut by 2 bases, the J end by 0 bases, with 10 bases between. Germline CDR1 reads GTSNPN; CDR2 reads SVGIG (reference sequence). The chain's CDR3 is CAWSYGGMNTEAFF. CDR3 DNA sequence: TGTGCCTGGAGTTACGGGGGGATGAACACTGAAGCTTTCTTT.

This clone was found a few times. The rearrangement joins TRBV5-1 to TRBJ1-5; no definite D call. The CDR3 is 16 amino acids. From germline, CDR1 is SGHRS and CDR2 YFSETQ. V lost 0 bases and J lost 1, with 11 bases in between. In DNA form, the CDR3 reads TGCGCCAGCAGCTTGGAACCTCTCGGGAGCAATCAGCCCCAGCATTTT. This sequence encodes CASSLEPLGSNQPQHF.

This chain joins TRBV4-1 and TRBJ1-1; a possible D gene is TRBD1 (6 bases). CDR3 length equals 13 residues. Germline assignment: CDR1 MGHRA and CDR2 YSYEKL. The V end was cut by 5 bases, the J end by 0 bases, with 7 bases between. CDR3 nucleotides: TGCGCCAGCAGCACAGGGCTGAACACTGAAGCTTTCTTT. This translates into CASSTGLNTEAFF.

V usage is TRBV7-9 and J usage is TRBJ2-5; 8 bases are a match to TRBD1. V lost 6 bases to trimming and J lost 5 bases; unmatched junction nucleotides: 5. Germline CDR1 reads SEHNR; CDR2 reads FQNEAQ (reference sequence). The CDR3 runs 13 residues. This CDR3 is CASSWTGLETQYF. The DNA for the CDR3 is TGTGCCAGCAGTTGGACAGGGCTGGAGACCCAGTACTTC.

This clone was detected only a few times. V and J are TRBV5-1 and TRBJ2-3; 7 nucleotides line up with TRBD1. The CDR3 is made up of 13 amino acids. After removal of 7 bases from V and 5 bases from J, the junction contained 7 bases not matched to a gene. Germline-derived CDR1 and CDR2 are SGHRS and YFSETQ. The CDR3 DNA follows: TGCGCCAGCGAAGGGGCAGGGGGAGATACGCAGTATTTT. Its translation is CASEGAGGDTQYF.

This clone is a singleton in its sample. The DNA is omitted, as the CDR3 cannot be located on it reliably, and the CDR3 follows TCRdb's listing. This sequence joins TRBV5-8 and TRBJ1-5; the table gives TRBD1 as D, unverified against the DNA. Germline assignment: CDR1 SGHTS and CDR2 YDEGEE. 15 amino acids form the CDR3, both terminal residues included. The CDR3 region is CASSFGPGSNQPQHF.

The rearrangement uses TRBV10-3 and TRBJ2-3; 9 nucleotides match TRBD2. The junction had 1 base not matched to a gene; V was cut back by 8 bases and J by 1 base. The germline gives CDR1 ENHRY, CDR2 SYGVKD. The CDR3 is made up of 13 amino acids. The CDR3 bases are TGTGCCATCGGGACTAGCCGCACAGATACGCAGTATTTT. It encodes CAIGTSRTDTQYF.

The chain has TRBV4-3 and TRBJ1-2; D possibly corresponds to TRBD1 (5 bases). This CDR3 has 15 residues. Per the germline V gene, CDR1 is LGHNA and CDR2 is YSLEER. V lost 0 bases, J lost 11 bases, and 19 bases lay in between. CDR3 loop: CASSQDWQGPIWYTF. As DNA, the CDR3 is TGCGCCAGCAGCCAAGATTGGCAGGGTCCGATTTGGTACACCTTC.

The chain couples TRBV5-1 to TRBJ2-7; TRBD1 matches 10 bases. Germline V lookup: CDR1 SGHRS, CDR2 YFSETQ. This CDR3 is 14 amino acids long. The J segment lost 4 bases and the V segment lost 6 bases, leaving 7 bases of the junction unmatched. The CDR3 region has the DNA TGCGCCAGCACTTCCGGGACAGGGGCTTACGAGCAGTACTTC. This sequence encodes CASTSGTGAYEQYF. The whole variable domain, remainder taken from reference TRBV5-1 and TRBJ2-7, is KAGVTQTPRYLIKTRGQQVTLSCSPISGHRSVSWYQQTPGQGLQFLFEYFSETQRNKGNFPGRFSGRQFSNSRSEMNVSTLELGDSALYLCASTSGTGAYEQYFGPGTRLTVT.

V usage is TRBV5-1 and J usage is TRBJ2-6; D perhaps matches TRBD1 (5 bases). The CDR3 is 15 residues long. V gave up 4 bases and J gave up 8 bases, with 16 bases separating them. Germline loops: CDR1 SGHRS, CDR2 YFSETQ. The CDR3 is CASSPARQGTNVLTF. The CDR3 DNA reads TGCGCCAGCAGCCCTGCTAGGCAGGGTACCAACGTCCTGACTTTC.

As concerns this clone: Other DNA sequences within the sample encode an identical CDR3. J is TRBJ2-7 and V is TRBV19, with 9 bases lining up with TRBD1. The CDR3 has 13 amino acids. After removal of 3 bases from V and 6 bases from J, the junction contained 3 bases not matched to a gene. From germline, CDR1 is LNHDA and CDR2 SQIVND (reference sequence). The DNA for the CDR3 is TGTGCCAGTAGTATCGAGACAGGGGGCGAGCAGTACTTC. It encodes CASSIETGGEQYF.

This sequence joins TRBV12-1 and TRBJ2-7; no DNA check was done on the table's D call, TRBD1. TRBV12-1 is a recognized pseudogene. This CDR3 comprises 17 residues. For the CDR3, the DNA is TGTGCCGGCAGCTTGAGGGTGGACAGCCCACCCTCCTACGAGCAGTACTTC. Translated: CAGSLRVDSPPSYEQYF.

Written as DNA, the CDR3 is TGTGCCAGTAGTTCTAGAGATTCGGATACGCAGTATTTT. Translating it yields CASSSRDSDTQYF. This chain connects TRBV19 to TRBJ2-3; D call uncertain. There are 13 residues in the CDR3. Germline loops: CDR1 LNHDA, CDR2 SQIVND (reference sequence). The V end was cut by 5 bases, the J end by 6 bases, with 12 bases between.

V and J are TRBV11-2 and TRBJ1-4; possibly TRBD1 for D (5 bases). This CDR3 comprises 15 residues. Trimming removed 6 bases at V and 3 bases at J, with 14 bases between. CDR1 and CDR2 (germline): SGHAT, FQNNGV. DNA of the CDR3: TGTGCCAGCAGACCCCCCGGGGGGGCTAATGAAAAACTGTTTTTT. Residues: CASRPPGGANEKLFF.

V usage is TRBV25-1 and J usage is TRBJ1-2; D call uncertain. CDR1 and CDR2 from the germline V gene are MGHDK and SYGVNS. Trimming took off 2 bases at V and 8 bases at J, with 12 bases between the two ends. There are 13 residues in the CDR3. CDR3 sequence: CASSEAVTGGYTF. CDR3 DNA: TGTGCCAGCAGTGAAGCCGTAACGGGAGGCTACACCTTC.

The chain couples TRBV7-2 to TRBJ2-7; TRBD2 matches at 7 bases. The CDR3 sequence is 14 residues long. In germline, CDR1 is SGHTA, CDR2 FQGNSA. V trimming: 5 bases; J trimming: 0 bases; junction bases outside the gene matches: 4. The CDR3 DNA sequence: TGTGCCAGCAGCGAAGCTAGCGGCTCCTACGAGCAGTACTTC. Encoded protein: CASSEASGSYEQYF.

J is TRBJ1-1 and V is TRBV6-1; perhaps TRBD1 as D (6 bases). Looked up from germline, CDR1 is MNHNS and CDR2 is SASEGT. V lost 7 bases and J 6 bases, leaving 9 bases between the germline ends. The CDR3 runs to 11 residues. CDR3 residues: CASKQGAEAFF. The DNA of the CDR3 is TGTGCCAGCAAACAGGGAGCTGAAGCTTTCTTT.

The rearrangement uses TRBV5-1 and TRBJ1-1; 7 positions match TRBD1. There are 12 residues in the CDR3. Germline V gene sequence: CDR1 SGHRS, CDR2 YFSETQ. V trimming: 2 bases; J trimming: 10 bases; junction bases outside the gene matches: 5. The CDR3 DNA follows: TGCGCCAGCAGCTTCGAAGGGGGCGTAGCTTTCTTT. Translating it yields CASSFEGGVAFF.

J is TRBJ2-1 and V is TRBV6-5, with 9 bases aligning to TRBD1. The V gene end was trimmed by 0 bases and the J gene end by 8 bases; junction bases not matched to a gene: 5. The CDR3 has 15 amino acids. The V gene's germline CDR1 is MNHEY and CDR2 SVGAGI. CDR3 sequence (DNA): TGTGCCAGCAGTTACTCGAACAGGGGGCTGGATGAGCAGTTCTTC. Protein sequence: CASSYSNRGLDEQFF.

The chain recombines TRBV11-2 with TRBJ2-7; D possibly corresponds to TRBD2 (6 bases). Trimming left V 5 bases short and J 3 bases short, with 20 bases between. From germline, CDR1 is SGHAT and CDR2 FQNNGV. This CDR3 contains 16 residues. For the CDR3, the DNA is TGTGCCAGCAGCCATTACACTAGCTCCTCTCTCTACGAGCAGTACTTC. Its translation is CASSHYTSSSLYEQYF.

This chain links TRBV4-1 with TRBJ2-1; 9 bases align to TRBD2. This CDR3 contains 18 residues. Germline lookup yields CDR1 MGHRA and CDR2 YSYEKL. V shed 0 bases and J 0 bases; nucleotides not matched to a gene: 6. The CDR3 loop reads CASSQEASGVSSYNEQFF. CDR3 DNA sequence: TGCGCCAGCAGCCAAGAGGCTAGCGGGGTTAGCTCCTACAATGAGCAGTTCTTC.

The chain links TRBV19 to TRBJ2-1, with D unresolved. The CDR3 covers 15 residues. V lost 4 bases, J lost 0 bases, and 10 bases lay in between. CDR1 LNHDA and CDR2 SQIVND come from the germline V gene (reference sequence). CDR3 nucleotide sequence: TGTGCCAGTAGTACCAGTACCTTCTCCTACAATGAGCAGTTCTTC. This encodes CASSTSTFSYNEQFF. Full variable domain (outside the CDR3, taken from reference TRBV19 and TRBJ2-1): DGGITQSPKYLFRKEGQNVTLSCEQNLNHDAMYWYRQDPGQGLRLIYYSQIVNDFQKGDIAEGYSVSREKKESFPLTVTSAQKNPTAFYLCASSTSTFSYNEQFFGPGTRLTVL.

As concerns this clone: The same CDR3 can be traced to other DNA sequences in this sample. The chain is built from TRBV6-5 and TRBJ2-5, with D unresolved. The germline V gene encodes CDR1 MNHEY and CDR2 SVGAGI. The CDR3 extends over 14 amino acids. The V end lost 0 bases, the J end lost 2 bases, and 7 bases lay between the germline ends. The DNA of the CDR3 is TGTGCCAGCAGTTACTCGAGCCTACAAGAGACCCAGTACTTC. Its protein is CASSYSSLQETQYF.

This clone was counted only a few times. V gene TRBV30 combines with J gene TRBJ1-1, with D possibly TRBD1 on 5 matching bases. The CDR3 runs to 13 residues. Germline V gene lookup returns CDR1 GTSNPN and CDR2 SVGIG (reference sequence). V lost 4 bases, J lost 1 base, and 10 bases lay in between. The DNA for the CDR3 is TGTGCCTGGACACGGGGGGGGAACACTGAAGCTTTCTTT. Encoded protein: CAWTRGGNTEAFF.